The 6 T cell receptor beta chains presented below share a single source sample, sequenced in a study of T cell responses to AZD1222 COVID-19 vaccine. Method: immunoSEQ multiplex PCR; TCRdb's copy keeps in-frame clones and lacks some. The sample lists about 92,000 clones; approximately 90% were seen once. This sample comprised peripheral blood, obtained on day 0 of AZD1222 vaccination. The receptors originated from an adult in good health.

The chain carries TRBV7-9 and TRBJ2-3; possibly TRBD2 for D (5 bases). There are 12 residues in the CDR3. Per germline, CDR1 SEHNR and CDR2 FQNEAQ (reference sequence). Trimming removed 5 bases from V and 6 bases from J, with 9 bases in between. This chain's CDR3 is CASSPTGDTQYF. The CDR3 bases are TGTGCCAGCAGCCCGACGGGGGATACGCAGTATTTT.

The gene calls are TRBV6-6 and TRBJ2-3, with D possibly being TRBD2 (5 bases). Germline V gene sequence: CDR1 MNHNY, CDR2 SVGAGI (reference sequence). Trimming took off 2 bases at V and 8 bases at J, with 17 bases between the two ends. CDR3 length: 15 amino acids. This CDR3 is CASSYNPGIFGTQYF. As DNA, the CDR3 is TGTGCCAGCAGTTACAATCCCGGGATTTTTGGTACGCAGTATTTT.

The chain carries TRBV7-8 and TRBJ1-6; D is uncertain. The ends were cut back, 6 bases at V and 8 bases at J, with 11 bases in the middle. CDR1 is SGHVS, CDR2 FQNEAQ, per germline. CDR3 size: 13 residues. The CDR3 spells CASRSQMDSPLHF. Written as DNA, the CDR3 is TGTGCCAGCAGAAGTCAGATGGATTCACCCCTCCACTTT.

The chain has TRBV7-9 and TRBJ2-2; no clear D gene. The CDR3 extends over 13 amino acids. Trimming took off 7 bases at V and 1 base at J, with 7 bases between the two ends. CDR1 SEHNR and CDR2 FQNEAQ come from the germline V gene (reference sequence). CDR3 sequence reads: CASTTGNTGELFF. The CDR3, as DNA: TGTGCCAGCACAACTGGGAACACCGGGGAGCTGTTTTTT.

V is TRBV6-5 and J is TRBJ1-2, with D possibly TRBD1 on 6 matching bases. CDR1 is MNHEY and CDR2 is SVGAGI in the germline V gene. V lost 1 base and J 2 bases, leaving 11 bases between the germline ends. This CDR3 region has 15 residues. The chain's CDR3 is CASSYYTQGNYGYTF. CDR3 in DNA: TGTGCCAGCAGTTACTACACACAGGGCAACTATGGCTACACCTTC.

The gene calls are TRBV6-5 and TRBJ1-2; a weak D match, TRBD1 (5 bases). V lost 6 bases and J 4 bases, leaving 18 bases between the germline ends. The CDR3 contains 15 residues. CDR1 is MNHEY, CDR2 SVGAGI, per germline. The CDR3 coding sequence is TGTGCCAGCAGCATACCTGGGGCCTCAGGCTATGGCTACACCTTC. Translating gives CASSIPGASGYGYTF.